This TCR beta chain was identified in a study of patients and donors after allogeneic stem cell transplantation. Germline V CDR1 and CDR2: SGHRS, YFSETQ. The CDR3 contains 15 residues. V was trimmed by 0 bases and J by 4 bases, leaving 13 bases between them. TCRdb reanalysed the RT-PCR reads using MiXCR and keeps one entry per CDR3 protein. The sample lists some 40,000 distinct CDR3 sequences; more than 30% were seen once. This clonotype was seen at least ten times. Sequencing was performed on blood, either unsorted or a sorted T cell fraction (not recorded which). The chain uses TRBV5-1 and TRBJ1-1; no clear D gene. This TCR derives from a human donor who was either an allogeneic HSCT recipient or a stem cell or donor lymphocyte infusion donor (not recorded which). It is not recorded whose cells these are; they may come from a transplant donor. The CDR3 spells CASSLADWAGTEAFF. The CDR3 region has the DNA TGCGCCAGCAGCTTGGCCGACTGGGCGGGCACTGAAGCTTTCTTT.